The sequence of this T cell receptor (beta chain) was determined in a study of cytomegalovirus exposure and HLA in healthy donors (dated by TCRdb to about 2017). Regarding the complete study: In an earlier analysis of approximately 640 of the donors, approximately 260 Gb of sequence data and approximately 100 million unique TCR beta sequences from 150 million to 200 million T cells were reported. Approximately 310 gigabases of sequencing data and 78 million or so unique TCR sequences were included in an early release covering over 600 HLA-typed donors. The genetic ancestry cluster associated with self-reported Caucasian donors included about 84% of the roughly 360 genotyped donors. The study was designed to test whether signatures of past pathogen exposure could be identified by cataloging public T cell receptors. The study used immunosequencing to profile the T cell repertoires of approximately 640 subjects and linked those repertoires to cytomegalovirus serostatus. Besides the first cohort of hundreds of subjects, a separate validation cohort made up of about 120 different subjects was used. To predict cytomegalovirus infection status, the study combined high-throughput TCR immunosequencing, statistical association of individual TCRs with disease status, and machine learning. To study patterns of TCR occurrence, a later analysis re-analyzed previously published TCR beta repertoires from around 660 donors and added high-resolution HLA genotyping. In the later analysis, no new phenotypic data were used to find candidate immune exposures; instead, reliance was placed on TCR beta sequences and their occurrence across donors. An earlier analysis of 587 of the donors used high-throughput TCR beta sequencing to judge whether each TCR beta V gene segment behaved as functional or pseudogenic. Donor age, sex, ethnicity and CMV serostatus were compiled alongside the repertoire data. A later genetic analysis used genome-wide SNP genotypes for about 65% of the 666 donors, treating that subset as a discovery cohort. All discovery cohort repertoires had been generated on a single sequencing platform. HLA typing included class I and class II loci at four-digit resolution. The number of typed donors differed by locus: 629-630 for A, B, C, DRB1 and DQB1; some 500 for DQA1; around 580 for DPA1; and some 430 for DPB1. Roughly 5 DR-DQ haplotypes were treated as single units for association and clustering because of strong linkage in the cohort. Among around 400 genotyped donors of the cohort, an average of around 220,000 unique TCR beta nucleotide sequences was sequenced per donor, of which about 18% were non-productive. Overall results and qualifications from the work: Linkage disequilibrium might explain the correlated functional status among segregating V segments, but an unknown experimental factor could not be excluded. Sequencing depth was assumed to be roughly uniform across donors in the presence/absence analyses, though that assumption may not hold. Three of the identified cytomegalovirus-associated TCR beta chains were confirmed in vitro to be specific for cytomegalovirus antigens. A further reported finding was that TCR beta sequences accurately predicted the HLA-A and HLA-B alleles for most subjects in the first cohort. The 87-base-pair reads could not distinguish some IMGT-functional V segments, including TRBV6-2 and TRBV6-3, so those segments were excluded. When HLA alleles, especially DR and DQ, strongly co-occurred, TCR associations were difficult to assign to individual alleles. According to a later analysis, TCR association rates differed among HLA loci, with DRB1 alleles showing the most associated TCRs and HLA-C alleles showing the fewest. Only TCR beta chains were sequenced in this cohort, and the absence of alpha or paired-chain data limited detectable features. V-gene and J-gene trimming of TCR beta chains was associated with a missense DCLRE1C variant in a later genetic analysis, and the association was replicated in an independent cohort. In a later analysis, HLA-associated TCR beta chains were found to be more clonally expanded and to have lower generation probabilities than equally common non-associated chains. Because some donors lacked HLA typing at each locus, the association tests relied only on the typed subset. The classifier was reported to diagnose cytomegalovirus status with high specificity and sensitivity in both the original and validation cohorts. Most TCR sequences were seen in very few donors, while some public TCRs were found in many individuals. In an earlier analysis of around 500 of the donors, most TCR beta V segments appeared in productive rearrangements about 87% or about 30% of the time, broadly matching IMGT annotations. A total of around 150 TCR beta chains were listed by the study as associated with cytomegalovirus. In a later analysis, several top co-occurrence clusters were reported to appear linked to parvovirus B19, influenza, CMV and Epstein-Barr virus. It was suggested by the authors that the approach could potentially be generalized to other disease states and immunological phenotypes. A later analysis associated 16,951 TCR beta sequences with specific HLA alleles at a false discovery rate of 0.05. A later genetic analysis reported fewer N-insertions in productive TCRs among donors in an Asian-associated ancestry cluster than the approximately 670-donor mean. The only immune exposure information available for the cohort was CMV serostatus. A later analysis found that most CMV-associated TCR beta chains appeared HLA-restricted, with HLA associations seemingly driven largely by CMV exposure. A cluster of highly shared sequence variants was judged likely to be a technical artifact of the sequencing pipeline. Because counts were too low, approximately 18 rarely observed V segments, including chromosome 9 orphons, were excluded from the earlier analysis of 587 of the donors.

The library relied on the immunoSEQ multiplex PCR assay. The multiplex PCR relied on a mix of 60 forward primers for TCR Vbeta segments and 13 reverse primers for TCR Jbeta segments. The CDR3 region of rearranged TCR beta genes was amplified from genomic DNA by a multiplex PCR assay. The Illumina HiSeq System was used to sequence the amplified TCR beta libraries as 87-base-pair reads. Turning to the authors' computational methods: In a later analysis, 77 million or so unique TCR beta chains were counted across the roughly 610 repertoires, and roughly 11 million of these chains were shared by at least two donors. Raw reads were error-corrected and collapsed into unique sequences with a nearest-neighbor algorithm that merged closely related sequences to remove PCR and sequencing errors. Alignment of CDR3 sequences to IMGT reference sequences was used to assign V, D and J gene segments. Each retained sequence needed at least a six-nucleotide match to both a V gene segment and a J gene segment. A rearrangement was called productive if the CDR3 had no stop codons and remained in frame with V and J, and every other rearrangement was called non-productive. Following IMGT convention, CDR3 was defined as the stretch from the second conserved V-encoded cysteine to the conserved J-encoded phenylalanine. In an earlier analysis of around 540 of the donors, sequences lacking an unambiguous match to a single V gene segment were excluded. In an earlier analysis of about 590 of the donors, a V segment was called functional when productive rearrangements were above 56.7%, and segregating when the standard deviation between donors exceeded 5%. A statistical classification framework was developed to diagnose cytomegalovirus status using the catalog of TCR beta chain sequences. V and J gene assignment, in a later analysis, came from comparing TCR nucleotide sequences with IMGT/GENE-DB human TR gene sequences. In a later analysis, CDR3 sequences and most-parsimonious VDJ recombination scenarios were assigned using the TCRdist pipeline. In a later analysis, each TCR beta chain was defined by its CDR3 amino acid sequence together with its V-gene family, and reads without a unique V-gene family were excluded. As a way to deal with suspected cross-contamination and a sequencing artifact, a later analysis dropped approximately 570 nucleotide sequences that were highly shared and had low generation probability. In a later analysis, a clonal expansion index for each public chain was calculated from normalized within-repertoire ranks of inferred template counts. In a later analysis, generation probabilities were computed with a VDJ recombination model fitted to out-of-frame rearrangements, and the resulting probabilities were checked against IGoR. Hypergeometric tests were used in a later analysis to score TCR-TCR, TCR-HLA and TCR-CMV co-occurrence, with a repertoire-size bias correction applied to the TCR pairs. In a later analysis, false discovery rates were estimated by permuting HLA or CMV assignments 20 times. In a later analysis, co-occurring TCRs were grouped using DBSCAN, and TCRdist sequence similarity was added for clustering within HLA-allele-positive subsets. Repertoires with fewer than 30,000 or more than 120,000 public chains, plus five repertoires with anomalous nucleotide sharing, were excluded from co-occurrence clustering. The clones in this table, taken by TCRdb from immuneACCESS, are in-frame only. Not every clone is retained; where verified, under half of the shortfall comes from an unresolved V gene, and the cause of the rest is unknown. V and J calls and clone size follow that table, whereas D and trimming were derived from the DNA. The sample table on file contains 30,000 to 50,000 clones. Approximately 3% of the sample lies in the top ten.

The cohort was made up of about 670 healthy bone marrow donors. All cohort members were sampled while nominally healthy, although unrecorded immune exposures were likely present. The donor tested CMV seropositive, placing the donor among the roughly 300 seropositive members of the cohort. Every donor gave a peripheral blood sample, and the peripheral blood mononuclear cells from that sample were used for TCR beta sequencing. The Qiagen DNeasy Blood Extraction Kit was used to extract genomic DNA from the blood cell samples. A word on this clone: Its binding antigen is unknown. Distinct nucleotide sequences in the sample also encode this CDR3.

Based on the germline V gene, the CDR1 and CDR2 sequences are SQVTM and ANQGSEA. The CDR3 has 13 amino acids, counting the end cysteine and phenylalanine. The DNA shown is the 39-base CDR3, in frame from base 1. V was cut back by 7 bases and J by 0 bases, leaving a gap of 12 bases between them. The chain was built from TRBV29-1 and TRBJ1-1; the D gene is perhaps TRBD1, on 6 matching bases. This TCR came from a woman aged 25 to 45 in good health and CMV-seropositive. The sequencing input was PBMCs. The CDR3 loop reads CSATGGLNTEAFF. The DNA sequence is TGCAGCGCAACGGGGGGCCTGAACACTGAAGCTTTCTTT.